Listed here are 17 T cell receptor beta chains from one sample, sequenced in a study of CD8+ T cells in alopecia areata. Extracted RNA was reverse transcribed into cDNA, the sequencing template. Method: immunoSEQ multiplex PCR; TCRdb's copy keeps in-frame clones and lacks some. This sample has approximately 150,000 clones; 40% to 55% occur once, and the top ten carry more than 0.95%. This specimen was CD4+ T cells sorted from blood, taken at week 0. These receptors were taken from a human donor with alopecia areata.

This clone appeared a single time. J is TRBJ2-2 and V is TRBV18; D is perhaps TRBD2 (6 bases). The CDR3 runs 13 residues. CDR1 and CDR2 (germline): KGHSH, LQKENI. With 0 bases removed from V and 7 bases from J, the gap between germline ends came to 6 bases. CDR3 in amino acids: CASSPPGGGELFF. The CDR3 DNA follows: TGTGCCAGCTCACCACCCGGGGGCGGGGAGCTGTTTTTT.

The chain has TRBV7-9 and TRBJ2-2; 9 bases are a match to TRBD2. CDR3 length equals 14 residues. V lost 8 bases and J lost 5; bases outside the gene matches: 6. The germline V gene encodes CDR1 SEHNR and CDR2 FQNEAQ (reference sequence). The CDR3 here is CASGRTSGTGELFF. In DNA form, the CDR3 reads TGTGCCAGCGGACGAACTAGCGGGACCGGGGAGCTGTTTTTT.

The chain employs TRBV27 and TRBJ2-7, with D perhaps matching TRBD1 (7 bases). The germline V gene has CDR1 MNHEY and CDR2 SMNVEV (reference sequence). The CDR3 totals 16 residues. V was pared by 6 bases and J by 2 bases, with 20 bases between. The chain's CDR3 is CASRPPGGGFPYEQYF. The DNA for the CDR3 is TGTGCCAGCAGACCGCCAGGAGGGGGCTTCCCCTACGAGCAGTACTTC.

The gene calls are TRBV29-1 and TRBJ2-7; D uncertain. Germline V gene sequence: CDR1 SQVTM, CDR2 ANQGSEA. The CDR3 length is 12 residues. V was pared by 4 bases and J by 2 bases, with 9 bases between. CDR3 sequence: CSVAAVTYEQYF. In nucleotides, the CDR3 is TGCAGCGTTGCCGCTGTGACCTACGAGCAGTACTTC.

This clone was detected only a few times. At one end the junction does not follow the germline gene, possibly because of a read error. The rearrangement links TRBV30 to TRBJ2-5; 9 positions match TRBD1. This CDR3 has 12 amino acids. Looked up from germline, CDR1 is GTSNPN and CDR2 is SVGIG (reference sequence). This chain's CDR3 is CAWSLTDRGKNF. The CDR3 nucleotides read TGTGCCTGGAGCCTAACCGACAGGGGGAAGAACTTC.

This chain uses TRBV11-2 with TRBJ2-1; unclear D gene. The CDR3 length is 17 residues. V was trimmed by 0 bases and J by 5 bases, leaving 17 bases between them. Germline CDR1 reads SGHAT; CDR2 reads FQNNGV. CDR3 coding DNA: TGTGCCAGCAGCTTAGATCGGTCGTCCCTGGGGAACAATGAGCAGTTCTTC. Encoded protein: CASSLDRSSLGNNEQFF.

V gene TRBV4-1 combines with J gene TRBJ2-3, with 14 nucleotides matching TRBD2. The germline gives CDR1 MGHRA, CDR2 YSYEKL. V was pared by 1 base and J by 2 bases, with 5 bases of the junction left unmatched. The CDR3 extends over 18 amino acids. Here the CDR3 reads CASSQGGLAGVPTDTQYF. The CDR3 nucleotides are TGCGCCAGCAGCCAAGGGGGACTAGCGGGAGTCCCCACAGATACGCAGTATTTT.

The chain couples TRBV11-1 to TRBJ2-5, with 10 nucleotides matching TRBD1. Germline assignment: CDR1 SGHAT and CDR2 FQDESV (reference sequence). V shed 6 bases and J 4 bases; nucleotides not matched to a gene: 8. CDR3 length: 15 amino acids. The chain's CDR3 is CASSFPRTGGETQYF. CDR3 DNA sequence: TGTGCCAGCAGTTTTCCCCGGACAGGGGGAGAGACCCAGTACTTC. The variable domain in full, completed from reference TRBV11-1 and TRBJ2-5, reads EAEVAQSPRYKITEKSQAVAFWCDPISGHATLYWYRQILGQGPELLVQFQDESVVDDSQLPKDRFSAERLKGVDSTLKIQPAELGDSAMYLCASSFPRTGGETQYFGPGTRLLVL.

This clone was seen a few times. The chain employs TRBV29-1 and TRBJ2-5; D assignment may be TRBD1 or TRBD2 (5 bases each). Germline loops: CDR1 SQVTM, CDR2 ANQGSEA. Trimming shortened V by 0 bases and J by 5 bases, and 13 bases separated the two germline ends. The CDR3 extends over 14 amino acids. The CDR3 DNA follows: TGCAGCGTTGAAGATGGGGGTCTTGGGGAGACCCAGTACTTC. Translated, it gives CSVEDGGLGETQYF.

The chain employs TRBV7-2 and TRBJ1-2; 9 bases are shared with TRBD1. V was pared by 5 bases and J by 4 bases, with 14 bases of the junction left unmatched. From germline, CDR1 is SGHTA and CDR2 FQGNSA. This CDR3 is built from 17 residues. The CDR3 nucleotides are TGTGCCAGCAGCCCAAATGAACAGGGGGCCTGGCGCTATGGCTACACCTTC. Translated: CASSPNEQGAWRYGYTF.

Notes on this clone: The same CDR3 arises from other DNA sequences in this sample as well. The V call is TRBV30, the J call TRBJ1-2; D might be TRBD1 (5 bases). From germline, CDR1 is GTSNPN and CDR2 SVGIG (reference sequence). Trimming stripped 3 bases from V and 8 bases from J, with 13 bases between. The CDR3 is 12 residues long. This CDR3 reads CAWREAGGGYTF. DNA of the CDR3: TGTGCCTGGAGGGAAGCGGGGGGAGGCTACACCTTC.

The chain links TRBV6-6 to TRBJ2-7; D is possibly TRBD1 (5 bases). This CDR3 is built from 12 residues. Trimming removed 5 bases from V and 3 bases from J, with 8 bases in between. CDR1 and CDR2 (germline): MNHNY, SVGAGI (reference sequence). The CDR3 DNA reads as TGTGCCAGCAGTCCCCAGGGCTACGAGCAGTACTTC. This gives the protein CASSPQGYEQYF.

This clone appeared a few times. J is TRBJ2-7 and V is TRBV15; 9 positions match TRBD1. CDR3 size: 17 residues. The V gene end was trimmed by 5 bases and the J gene end by 6 bases; junction bases not matched to a gene: 17. Per germline, CDR1 LNHNV and CDR2 YYDKDF (reference sequence). The CDR3 DNA follows: TGTGCCACCAGCCAGGAGGTTAGGACAGGGGCTTTCGGCGAGCAGTACTTC. Residues: CATSQEVRTGAFGEQYF.

For this clone: One end of the junction fails to match germline, which may point to a read error. V is TRBV19 and J is TRBJ1-5; the D gene is possibly TRBD1 (5 bases). In germline, CDR1 is LNHDA, CDR2 SQIVND (reference sequence). The CDR3 is 13 residues long. CDR3 region: CASKGREIQPQHF. CDR3 sequence (DNA): TGCGCCAGTAAGGGCAGGGAGATTCAGCCCCAGCATTTT.

The chain has TRBV27 and TRBJ2-1; D may correspond to TRBD1 or TRBD2 (6 bases each). CDR3 length equals 12 residues. V lost 2 bases, J lost 11 bases, and 10 bases lay in between. CDR1 and CDR2 from the germline V gene are MNHEY and SMNVEV (reference sequence). The DNA for the CDR3 is TGTGCCAGCAGTTTAACCGGGGGCAAGCAGTTCTTC. It codes for CASSLTGGKQFF.

This sequence joins TRBV6-1 and TRBJ2-3; D tentatively fits TRBD1 or TRBD2 (6 bases each). The CDR3 runs to 14 residues. Germline CDR1 reads MNHNS; CDR2 reads SASEGT. The V and J ends lost 5 bases and 1 base respectively, with 10 bases between them. The CDR3 DNA is TGTGCCAGCAGTCCTCGGGGGCGCACAGATACGCAGTATTTT. As protein: CASSPRGRTDTQYF.

V is TRBV7-2 and J is TRBJ2-3, with D possibly being TRBD2 (6 bases). This CDR3 comprises 15 residues. V was pared by 5 bases and J by 0 bases, with 12 bases between. The germline CDR1 and CDR2 sequences are SGHTA and FQGNSA. The CDR3 coding sequence is TGTGCCAGCAGCCGGGGACTGACTAGCACAGATACGCAGTATTTT. Protein: CASSRGLTSTDTQYF.